This T cell receptor (beta chain) was retrieved from a study of T cells in Graves' hyperthyroidism and ophthalmopathy. Lactation, pregnancy, other autoimmune disease or uncontrolled infection led to exclusion of patients. This clonotype was seen a few times. No antigen is known for it. Study-level findings and limits: A 13 V-J model separated ophthalmopathy from stable hyperthyroidism. Expanded thyroid clonotypes (above 0.001) were mostly also found in blood.

The CDR3 covers 13 residues. J was trimmed by 5 bases and V by 3 bases; bases with no gene match: 7. Germline CDR1 is SQVTM and CDR2 is ANQGSEA. Amplification of TCR beta CDR3 regions used RNA as the template. Initially, a first-round RT-PCR of the TCR CDR3 employed the HTBI primer set. TCRdb itself ran the multiplex PCR reads through MiXCR, one entry per CDR3 protein. Of a few hundred thousand distinct CDR3 sequences in the sample, 15% to 19% were seen once. This chain uses TRBV29-1 with TRBJ2-7; 7 bases map to TRBD2. Sequenced sample: blood. This TCR derives from a woman in her 30s with Graves' hyperthyroidism. CDR3 in amino acids: CSVEAGVKNEQYF. For the CDR3, the DNA is TGCAGCGTTGAGGCGGGAGTAAAGAACGAGCAGTACTTC.